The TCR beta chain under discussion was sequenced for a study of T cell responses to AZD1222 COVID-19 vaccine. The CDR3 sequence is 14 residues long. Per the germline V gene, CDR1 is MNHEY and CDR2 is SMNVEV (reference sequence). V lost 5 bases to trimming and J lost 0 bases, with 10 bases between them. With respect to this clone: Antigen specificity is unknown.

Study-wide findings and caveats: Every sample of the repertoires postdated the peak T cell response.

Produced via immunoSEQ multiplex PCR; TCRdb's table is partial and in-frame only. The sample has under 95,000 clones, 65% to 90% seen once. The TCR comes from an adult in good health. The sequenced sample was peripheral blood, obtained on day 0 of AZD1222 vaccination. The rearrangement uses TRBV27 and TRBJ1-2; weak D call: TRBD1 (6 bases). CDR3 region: CASSVDRSNYGYTF. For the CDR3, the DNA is TGTGCCAGCAGTGTGGACAGATCTAACTATGGCTACACCTTC.